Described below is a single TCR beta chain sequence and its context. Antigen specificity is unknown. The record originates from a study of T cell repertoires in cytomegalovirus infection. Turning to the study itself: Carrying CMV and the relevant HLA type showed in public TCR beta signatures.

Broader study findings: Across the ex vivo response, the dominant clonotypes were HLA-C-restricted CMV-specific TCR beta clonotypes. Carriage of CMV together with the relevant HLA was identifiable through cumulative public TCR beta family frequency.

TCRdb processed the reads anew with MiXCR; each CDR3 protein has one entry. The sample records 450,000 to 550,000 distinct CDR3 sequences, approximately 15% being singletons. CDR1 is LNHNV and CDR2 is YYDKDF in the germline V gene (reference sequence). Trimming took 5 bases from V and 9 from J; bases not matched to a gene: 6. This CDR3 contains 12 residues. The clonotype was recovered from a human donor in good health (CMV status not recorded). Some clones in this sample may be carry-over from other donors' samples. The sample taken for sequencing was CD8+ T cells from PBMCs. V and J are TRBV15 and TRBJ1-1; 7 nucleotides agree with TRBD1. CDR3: CATSAKGQQAFF. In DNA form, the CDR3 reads TGTGCCACCAGCGCGAAGGGACAGCAAGCTTTCTTT.